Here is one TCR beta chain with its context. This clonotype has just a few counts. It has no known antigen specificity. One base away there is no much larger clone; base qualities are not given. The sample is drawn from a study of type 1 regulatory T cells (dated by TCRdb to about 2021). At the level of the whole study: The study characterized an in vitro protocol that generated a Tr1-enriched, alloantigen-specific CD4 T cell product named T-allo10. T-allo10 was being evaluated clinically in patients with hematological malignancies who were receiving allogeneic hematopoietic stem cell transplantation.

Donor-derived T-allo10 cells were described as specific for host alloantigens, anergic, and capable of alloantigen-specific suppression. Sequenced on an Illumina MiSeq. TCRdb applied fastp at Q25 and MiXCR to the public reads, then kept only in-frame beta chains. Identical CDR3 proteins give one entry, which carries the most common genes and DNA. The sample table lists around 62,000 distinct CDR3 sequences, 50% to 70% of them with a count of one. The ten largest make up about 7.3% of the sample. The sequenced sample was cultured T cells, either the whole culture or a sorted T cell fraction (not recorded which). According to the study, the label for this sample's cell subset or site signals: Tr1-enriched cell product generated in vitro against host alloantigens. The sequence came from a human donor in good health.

The nucleotides read TGTGCCACCAGCAGAGGACAACAAGAGACCCAGTACTTC. It codes for CATSRGQQETQYF. Here the chain combines TRBV15 and TRBJ2-5, with the identity of the D gene unclear. Looking up the germline V gene (reference sequence) yields CDR1 LNHNV and CDR2 YYDKDF. The V and J ends are trimmed by 1 base and 2 bases, leaving 5 bases between them. The CDR3, from cysteine to phenylalanine, totals 13 residues. The entry retains the CDR3 DNA only, 39 bases that are in frame from base 1.